What follows are 30 T cell receptor beta chains derived from one specimen sequenced in a study of blood T cell repertoires in COVID-19. Data came from immunoSEQ multiplex PCR; TCRdb stores just in-frame clones and leaves some out. The table records about 250,000 clones, more than 75% of them present only once. The sample taken for sequencing was PBMCs or T cells enriched from blood (not recorded which). The receptors were gathered from a man aged 40-49 years who had recovered from COVID-19.

The J gene is TRBJ2-1, the V gene TRBV7-9; 9 nucleotides agree with TRBD1. Trimming at V came to 11 bases and at J to 2 bases, leaving 7 bases not matched to a gene. The CDR3 has 14 residues. Germline CDR1 SEHNR, CDR2 FQNEAQ (reference sequence). CDR3 sequence: CALDRDRAYNEQFF. DNA of the CDR3: TGTGCCTTGGACCGGGACAGGGCCTACAATGAGCAGTTCTTC.

This clone has just a few counts. V gene TRBV7-8 combines with J gene TRBJ2-7; a weak D match, TRBD2 (6 bases). Between the trimmed V and J ends, which lost 5 bases and 6 bases, there was a span of 20 bases. CDR3 length: 15 amino acids. Germline loops: CDR1 SGHVS, CDR2 FQNEAQ. In nucleotides, the CDR3 is TGTGCCAGCAGCCCCACCGGGACTCAGATCTCCGAGCAGTACTTC. Encoded protein: CASSPTGTQISEQYF.

This chain joins TRBV6-5 and TRBJ1-4, with 9 bases fitting TRBD1. CDR3 length: 14 amino acids. Germline CDR1 reads MNHEY; CDR2 reads SVGAGI. Trimming cost V 6 bases and J 8 bases; bases outside gene matches: 7. The CDR3 region has the DNA TGTGCCAGCAGCGTACAGGGGGCGGACGAAAAACTGTTTTTT. Its translation: CASSVQGADEKLFF.

The chain is built from TRBV19 and TRBJ2-3, with unresolved D. The CDR3 extends over 15 amino acids. V lost 3 bases to trimming and J lost 1 base, with 11 bases between them. In germline, CDR1 is LNHDA, CDR2 SQIVND (reference sequence). The CDR3 region is CASSISLVGTDTQYF. In DNA form, the CDR3 reads TGTGCCAGTAGTATCTCTCTAGTCGGCACAGATACGCAGTATTTT.

V usage is TRBV9 and J usage is TRBJ1-1; D is ambiguous. The CDR3 consists of 14 residues. Germline V gene sequence: CDR1 SGDLS, CDR2 YYNGEE. V was pared by 0 bases and J by 3 bases, with 9 bases between. In DNA, the CDR3 is TGTGCCAGCAGCGTAGTGGCCGTTGACACTGAAGCTTTCTTT. Amino acids: CASSVVAVDTEAFF.

The CDR3 nucleotides read TGTGCCAGCAGCTTGGGTCAGGGCCAACAAGAGACCCAGTACTTC. Translation gives CASSLGQGQQETQYF. This rearrangement joins TRBV7-9 to TRBJ2-5; maybe TRBD1 (5 bases). The V and J ends lost 3 bases and 2 bases respectively, with 13 bases between them. This CDR3 is built from 15 residues. CDR1 and CDR2 from the germline V gene are SEHNR and FQNEAQ (reference sequence).

J is TRBJ2-1 and V is TRBV23-1; 7 bases are a match to TRBD2. TRBV23-1 is known as an ORF, though its function is uncertain. The CDR3 consists of 18 residues. V lost 0 bases to trimming and J lost 4 bases; unmatched junction nucleotides: 12. CDR3 nucleotide sequence: TGCGCCAGCAGTCAATCCCGGGACTACCGCGGTCTTTACAATGAGCAGTTCTTC. This gives the protein CASSQSRDYRGLYNEQFF.

In this sample, this clone turned up once. The chain links TRBV6-5 to TRBJ1-1, with TRBD1 as a possible D gene (5 bases). CDR1 and CDR2 (germline): MNHEY, SVGAGI. The V and J ends lost 1 base and 4 bases respectively, with 10 bases between them. The CDR3 sequence is 14 residues long. The CDR3: CASSYFRAATEAFF. The DNA of the CDR3 is TGTGCCAGCAGTTACTTCAGGGCAGCCACTGAAGCTTTCTTT.

This clone was detected once. The J gene is TRBJ1-4, the V gene TRBV7-9; tentatively, D is TRBD1 (5 bases). The germline gives CDR1 SEHNR, CDR2 FQNEAQ (reference sequence). Trimming pared 5 bases from V and 3 bases from J, leaving 13 bases between. The CDR3 totals 15 residues. CDR3 coding DNA: TGTGCCAGCAGCATTCGGGGGGACGCTAATGAAAAACTGTTTTTT. It specifies CASSIRGDANEKLFF.

V is TRBV9 and J is TRBJ1-2; 8 positions agree with TRBD1. The germline gives CDR1 SGDLS, CDR2 YYNGEE. This CDR3 is 14 amino acids long. The V gene end was trimmed by 3 bases and the J gene end by 0 bases; junction bases not matched to a gene: 1. In DNA, the CDR3 is TGTGCCAGCAGCGGCAGGGGGCCTAACTATGGCTACACCTTC. Its protein is CASSGRGPNYGYTF.

This clone occurred once. This chain uses TRBV4-1 with TRBJ1-4; no clear D. CDR1 MGHRA and CDR2 YSYEKL come from the germline V gene. The germline V and J ends were trimmed by 0 bases and 3 bases, with 8 bases remaining between them. This CDR3 has 15 amino acids. CDR3 protein: CASSQDEVPNEKLFF. The CDR3 coding sequence is TGCGCCAGCAGCCAAGATGAGGTACCTAATGAAAAACTGTTTTTT.

V and J are TRBV5-6 and TRBJ1-3; weak D call: TRBD1 (6 bases). This CDR3 is 16 amino acids long. CDR1 SGHDT and CDR2 YYEEEE come from the germline V gene. V gave up 4 bases and J gave up 0 bases, with 14 bases separating them. CDR3: CASSGRTAYSGNTIYF. The CDR3 DNA reads as TGTGCCAGCAGCGGAAGGACAGCGTACTCTGGAAACACCATATATTTT.

This CDR3 is CASSQDFTDQETQYF. The CDR3 coding sequence is TGTGCCAGCAGCCAAGATTTCACAGACCAAGAGACCCAGTACTTC. The V and J genes are TRBV14 and TRBJ2-5; D uncertain. Germline CDR1 reads SGHDN; CDR2 reads FVKESK. V lost 0 bases and J 0 bases, leaving 8 bases between the germline ends. The CDR3 has 15 residues.

The chain couples TRBV4-2 to TRBJ2-7; TRBD2 matches 10 bases. The V and J ends lost 1 base and 5 bases, in that order; junction bases with no gene match: 8. This CDR3 contains 16 residues. Germline V lookup: CDR1 LGHNA, CDR2 YNFKEQ. The CDR3 loop reads CASSQGLDLAGDEQYF. For the CDR3, the DNA is TGTGCCAGCAGCCAAGGGCTGGATCTAGCGGGAGACGAGCAGTACTTC.

The V call is TRBV4-1, the J call TRBJ2-2, with D perhaps TRBD2 (5 bases). The CDR3 is made up of 15 amino acids. Trimming removed 5 bases at V and 2 bases at J, with 12 bases between. CDR1 MGHRA and CDR2 YSYEKL come from the germline V gene. The CDR3 here is CASSFRDVNTGELFF. The CDR3 DNA reads as TGCGCCAGCAGCTTCCGGGATGTCAACACCGGGGAGCTGTTTTTT.

The V and J genes are TRBV27 and TRBJ2-7, with 8 positions matching TRBD2. CDR3 length equals 15 residues. Germline values: CDR1 MNHEY, CDR2 SMNVEV (reference sequence). V lost 5 bases and J lost 2; bases outside the gene matches: 8. The chain's CDR3 is CASSGTSGRTYEQYF. DNA for the CDR3: TGTGCCAGCAGTGGCACGAGCGGGAGAACCTACGAGCAGTACTTC.

The chain couples TRBV9 to TRBJ1-1; D remains ambiguous. Germline CDR1 SGDLS, CDR2 YYNGEE. The CDR3 covers 14 residues. Trimming cost V 0 bases and J 1 base, with 7 bases left between them. CDR3: CASSVAAGNTEAFF. CDR3 sequence (DNA): TGTGCCAGCAGCGTAGCGGCGGGGAACACTGAAGCTTTCTTT.

The rearrangement joins TRBV9 to TRBJ2-7; tentatively, D is TRBD2 (5 bases). The germline V gene encodes CDR1 SGDLS and CDR2 YYNGEE. Trimming took 0 bases from V and 5 from J, leaving 9 bases between them. CDR3 length: 13 amino acids. CDR3 in amino acids: CASSVAGNHEQYF. For the CDR3, the DNA is TGTGCCAGCAGCGTAGCGGGGAACCACGAGCAGTACTTC.

This clone was recorded once. CDR3 loop: CASRQGNSPLHF. DNA for the CDR3: TGTGCCAGCAGACAGGGTAATTCACCCCTCCACTTT. The rearrangement uses TRBV5-5 and TRBJ1-6; D might be TRBD1 (6 bases). Trimming cost V 5 bases and J 6 bases, with 6 bases left between them. The germline CDR1 and CDR2 sequences are SGHKS and YYEKEE (reference sequence). The CDR3 sequence is 12 residues long.

This clone is a singleton in its sample. Other DNA sequences from this sample encode an identical CDR3 as well. This chain connects TRBV9 to TRBJ2-5; D gene unclear. Germline-derived CDR1 and CDR2 are SGDLS and YYNGEE. The germline V and J ends were trimmed by 0 bases and 1 base, with 4 bases remaining between them. The CDR3 has 13 amino acids. The DNA for the CDR3 is TGTGCCAGCAGCGTAGCCCTCCAAGAGACCCAGTACTTC. Amino acid sequence: CASSVALQETQYF.

This clone turned up a few times. The rearrangement uses TRBV4-2 and TRBJ2-6; tentatively, D is TRBD2 (5 bases). This CDR3 spans 15 amino acids. The V and J ends lost 0 bases and 4 bases respectively, with 7 bases between them. Germline V gene data show CDR1 as LGHNA and CDR2 as YNFKEQ. CDR3 DNA sequence: TGTGCCAGCAGCCAAGATCTAGCCGGGGCCAACGTCCTGACTTTC. Amino acid sequence: CASSQDLAGANVLTF.

The chain recombines TRBV6-2 or TRBV6-3 with TRBJ1-6; D remains ambiguous. The CDR3 loop spans 16 amino acids. Germline CDR1 is MNHEY and CDR2 is SVGEGT. V was clipped by 2 bases and J by 0 bases, with 8 bases between them. CDR3 in DNA: TGTGCCAGCAGTTACATCCCAGGCTCCTATAATTCACCCCTCCACTTT. It yields the protein CASSYIPGSYNSPLHF.

This chain links TRBV7-6 with TRBJ2-7; weak D call: TRBD1 (5 bases). The CDR3 has 16 residues. The V end was cut by 5 bases, the J end by 6 bases, with 23 bases between. The germline V gene encodes CDR1 SGHVS and CDR2 FNYEAQ. Written as DNA, the CDR3 is TGTGCCAGCAGCCAAATCCCCCAGGGTTATAACTCCGAGCAGTACTTC. Protein: CASSQIPQGYNSEQYF.

CDR3 residues: CAIRGVGLAGGPSSYNEQFF. The CDR3 DNA reads TGTGCCATCAGGGGAGTCGGACTAGCGGGAGGGCCTAGCTCCTACAATGAGCAGTTCTTC. V is TRBV10-3 and J is TRBJ2-1; 15 nucleotides agree with TRBD2. This CDR3 region has 20 residues. Germline V gene lookup returns CDR1 ENHRY and CDR2 SYGVKD. V shed 6 bases, J shed 0 bases, and the junction held 12 bases outside the gene matches.

The chain uses TRBV4-1 and TRBJ2-7, with 7 bases identical to TRBD1. V lost 4 bases, J lost 3 bases, and 9 bases stayed unmatched. The CDR3 is 15 amino acids. Germline CDR1 MGHRA, CDR2 YSYEKL. The CDR3 is CASSPSGQLSYEQYF. The CDR3 coding sequence is TGCGCCAGCAGCCCTTCGGGACAGCTCAGCTACGAGCAGTACTTC.

The V gene is TRBV7-9, the J gene TRBJ2-5, with D possibly TRBD2 on 5 matching bases. From germline, CDR1 is SEHNR and CDR2 FQNEAQ (reference sequence). V shed 5 bases and J shed 1 base, with 14 bases lying between them. The CDR3 is made up of 15 amino acids. The CDR3 sequence is CASSPYRGLQETQYF. CDR3 DNA sequence: TGTGCCAGCAGCCCCTATCGGGGTCTCCAAGAGACCCAGTACTTC.

This chain joins TRBV4-1 and TRBJ2-7; 7 positions match TRBD1. Trimming cost V 0 bases and J 0 bases; bases outside gene matches: 8. The CDR3 contains 17 residues. The V gene's germline CDR1 is MGHRA and CDR2 YSYEKL. CDR3 in DNA: TGCGCCAGCAGCCAAGAGGATTCCGGGACAGTCTCCTACGAGCAGTACTTC. Protein product: CASSQEDSGTVSYEQYF.

The chain recombines TRBV30 with TRBJ1-1, with D possibly matching TRBD1 (5 bases). V shed 3 bases and J shed 3 bases, with 11 bases lying between them. This CDR3 spans 13 amino acids. Looked up from germline, CDR1 is GTSNPN and CDR2 is SVGIG (reference sequence). The CDR3 DNA is TGTGCCTGGAGACGGGGAGGGGACACTGAAGCTTTCTTT. Encoded protein: CAWRRGGDTEAFF.

V and J are TRBV7-9 and TRBJ1-4, with D perhaps matching TRBD1 (5 bases). CDR1 SEHNR and CDR2 FQNEAQ come from the germline V gene (reference sequence). Trimming stripped 5 bases from V and 0 bases from J, with 10 bases between. The CDR3 length is 15 residues. CDR3 in DNA: TGTGCCAGCAGCACTACAGGAACAACTAATGAAAAACTGTTTTTT. It encodes CASSTTGTTNEKLFF.

J is TRBJ1-1 and V is TRBV4-3; 9 bases align to TRBD1. This CDR3 contains 16 residues. J was trimmed by 1 base and V by 4 bases; bases with no gene match: 7. The germline V gene has CDR1 LGHNA and CDR2 YSLEER. Here the CDR3 reads CASSPGTGTRNTEAFF. DNA for the CDR3: TGCGCCAGCAGCCCGGGGACAGGGACACGGAACACTGAAGCTTTCTTT.